The 5 T cell receptor beta chains in this list originate from one sample, sequenced in a study of identical twins. TCRdb ran MiXCR on the 5' RACE reads and lists one entry per CDR3 protein. The sample contains 400,000 to 550,000 distinct CDR3 sequences, approximately 22% of which appear only once. In addition, the sample was reused for a study of T cells expressing NK-cell markers.

Material: CD4+ T cells sorted from blood. These receptors came from a woman aged 18 to 35 in good health.

This chain uses TRBV2 with TRBJ2-7, with D possibly TRBD1 on 6 matching bases. The CDR3 contains 12 residues. Deletions cut 6 bases from V and 11 bases from J, with 17 bases between. CDR1 is SNHLY, CDR2 FYNNEI, per germline. CDR3 DNA sequence: TGTGCCAGCAGGGGATACAGGGTGCTCGAGTACTTC. Its translation is CASRGYRVLEYF.

The CDR3 DNA reads TGTGCCAGCAGTTTAGGGCAGGGTGGTGGCTACACCTTC. Protein product: CASSLGQGGGYTF. The J gene is TRBJ1-2, the V gene TRBV28, with D possibly TRBD1 on 5 matching bases. With 2 bases removed from V and 7 bases from J, the gap between germline ends came to 11 bases. Per the germline V gene, CDR1 is MDHEN and CDR2 is SYDVKM. The CDR3 is made up of 13 amino acids.

This clonotype was found a few times. CDR3 coding DNA: TGCGCCAGCAGCTCCGGACTAGCGGGGGGGAACCTAGCCAAAAACATTCAGTACTTC. It yields the protein CASSSGLAGGNLAKNIQYF. The chain carries TRBV5-1 and TRBJ2-4; 15 nucleotides agree with TRBD2. The CDR3 extends over 19 amino acids. After removal of 3 bases from V and 0 bases from J, the junction contained 7 bases not matched to a gene. The V gene's germline CDR1 is SGHRS and CDR2 YFSETQ.

This rearrangement joins TRBV4-2 to TRBJ2-2; D is uncertain. Germline lookup yields CDR1 LGHNA and CDR2 YNFKEQ. CDR3 length equals 16 residues. Trimming took 0 bases from V and 7 from J, leaving 15 bases between them. The CDR3 DNA sequence: TGTGCCAGCAGCCAAGATTTTTATAGTTTGGGCGGGGAGCTGTTTTTT. This translates into CASSQDFYSLGGELFF.

This clonotype was recorded a few times. The J gene is TRBJ1-6, the V gene TRBV6-5, with 9 bases aligning to TRBD1. There are 14 residues in the CDR3. From germline, CDR1 is MNHEY and CDR2 SVGAGI. The V and J ends lost 2 bases and 8 bases, in that order; junction bases with no gene match: 1. DNA for the CDR3: TGTGCCAGCAGTTACGGGACAGGGTATTCACCCCTCCACTTT. Encoded protein: CASSYGTGYSPLHF.